This TCR beta chain was recovered during a study of CDR3 diversity in severe acne. TCRdb fed the PCR reads into MiXCR, producing one record per CDR3 protein. Here the sample spans more than 70,000 distinct CDR3 sequences, approximately 49% being singletons. Trimming cost V 6 bases and J 1 base, with 10 bases left between them. This CDR3 region has 13 residues. Per germline, CDR1 ENHRY and CDR2 SYGVKD. Sample: blood. J is TRBJ2-7 and V is TRBV10-3, with a tentative D call TRBD1 (5 bases). The TCR sequence derives from a male donor with severe acne vulgaris. The CDR3: CAISYGHSYEQYF. The DNA for the CDR3 is TGTGCCATCAGCTATGGACATTCCTACGAGCAGTACTTC.